This T cell receptor beta chain came from a study of cytomegalovirus exposure and HLA in healthy donors. Overall study context: In an early release, HLA-typed donors contributed tens of millions of unique TCR sequences. The Caucasian-associated ancestry cluster contained about four fifths of the 300 to 400 genotyped donors.

Whole-study results and caveats: In vitro work confirmed that a few CMV-associated chains recognize CMV antigens. TCR beta sequences numbering under 20,000 were associated with HLA alleles at 0.05 false discovery rate in a later analysis.

Comments on this clone: The antigen is not known.

PCR primers comprised 60 Vbeta and 13 Jbeta primers. Sequencing used immunoSEQ multiplex PCR; TCRdb keeps in-frame clones, though not all of them. Among 140,000 to 150,000 clones, roughly 10% were seen once, and the ten largest hold 1.8%. The sequence was collected from a man aged 45-65 years in good health and CMV-seronegative. The source material was PBMCs.

The CDR3 DNA is TGTGCCAGCAGCTTTCAGGGTACTTCCTACGAGCAGTACTTC. Translating gives CASSFQGTSYEQYF. The V and J genes are TRBV7-2 and TRBJ2-7; tentative D call: TRBD1 (5 bases). This CDR3 contains 14 residues. V was pared by 3 bases and J by 1 base, with 10 bases between. CDR1 is SGHTA, CDR2 FQGNSA, per germline.